Given below is one TCR beta chain in context. The sample carries other DNA sequences with the same CDR3. Some clones are missing from TCRdb's copy, which holds only in-frame ones; the method was immunoSEQ multiplex PCR. The table has over 1.5 million clones, 95% to 99% seen once. These data originate in a study of shared clonotypes between healthy human individuals. In germline, CDR1 is KGHSH, CDR2 LQKENI. CDR3 length: 13 amino acids. Trimming removed 3 bases at V and 4 bases at J, with 9 bases between. The receptor was derived from a man younger than 40 in good health. The specimen was naive CD4+ T cells sorted from blood. Stated subset: CD45RA+ positively selected. V usage is TRBV18 and J usage is TRBJ1-1; tentative D call: TRBD1 (5 bases). CDR3 coding DNA: TGTGCCAGCTCACCGCCTAGGGGCACTGAAGCTTTCTTT. This gives the protein CASSPPRGTEAFF.